This passage covers 14 T cell receptor beta chains from one sample sequenced in a study of graft-versus-host responses after intestinal transplantation. Their antigens are not known. Generated by immunoSEQ multiplex PCR, the TCRdb table keeps only in-frame clones and is missing some. This table has 90,000 to 130,000 clones, 85% to 95% appearing once. The sequencing here drew on unstimulated CD8+ T cells sorted from spleen or lymph node cells, taken before transplant. The receptors come from a human donor who was the organ donor for an intestinal transplant.

The gene calls are TRBV30 and TRBJ1-2; 7 positions match TRBD1. Germline V gives CDR1 GTSNPN, CDR2 SVGIG (reference sequence). The CDR3 has 12 amino acids. J gave up 8 bases and V 5 bases, and 8 bases lay outside the gene matches. The CDR3 coding sequence is TGTGCCTGGGAACAGACAGGGACAGGCTACACCTTC. Protein sequence: CAWEQTGTGYTF.

The CDR3 nucleotides read TGCGCCAGCAGCCAAGATGCGGGAGGGACCTACGAGCAGTACTTC. It translates to CASSQDAGGTYEQYF. The chain joins TRBV4-3 to TRBJ2-7, with 9 bases that match TRBD2. The ends lost 0 bases at V and 2 bases at J; junction bases unmatched: 2. Looked up from germline, CDR1 is LGHNA and CDR2 is YSLEER. This CDR3 spans 15 amino acids.

The CDR3 region has the DNA TGCATCCGTCGAAAGGCAGGGGCATACGAGCAGTACTTC. It yields the protein CIRRKAGAYEQYF. This chain uses TRBV29-1 with TRBJ2-7, with D tentatively TRBD1 (6 bases). CDR1 and CDR2 (germline): SQVTM, ANQGSEA. The CDR3 has 13 residues.

The V gene is TRBV6-1, the J gene TRBJ2-7, with 8 bases matching TRBD2. The CDR3 contains 14 residues. CDR1 is MNHNS, CDR2 SASEGT, per germline. Trimming took 0 bases from V and 2 from J; bases not matched to a gene: 0. The CDR3: CASSEARGAYEQYF. CDR3 DNA sequence: TGTGCCAGCAGTGAAGCGCGGGGGGCCTACGAGCAGTACTTC.

The sample holds one count of this clone. J is TRBJ2-1 and V is TRBV9; 8 bases match TRBD2. V lost 3 bases and J lost 7; bases outside the gene matches: 3. The CDR3 is made up of 13 amino acids. Germline V gene data show CDR1 as SGDLS and CDR2 as YYNGEE. CDR3 bases: TGTGCCAGCAGCGGACTAGCGACAAATGAGCAGTTCTTC. This sequence encodes CASSGLATNEQFF.

Turning to this clone: A junction end diverges from the germline sequence, so it may reflect a read error. J is TRBJ1-4 and V is TRBV7-6, with TRBD1 matching 8 bases. Germline CDR1 is SGHVS and CDR2 is FNYEAQ. This CDR3 has 15 amino acids. The CDR3 DNA sequence: TGTGCCAGCAGCGTAGCAGGGGGCCACGGTGAAAAACTGTTTTTT. Its translation: CASSVAGGHGEKLFF.

The V gene is TRBV4-3, the J gene TRBJ2-2; 13 bases map to TRBD2. Trimming removed 0 bases from V and 5 bases from J; junction bases left unmatched: 3. This CDR3 is built from 17 residues. Germline loops: CDR1 LGHNA, CDR2 YSLEER. The CDR3 DNA reads TGCGCCAGCAGCCAAGACGGACTAGCGGGGGATACCGGGGAGCTGTTTTTT. This sequence encodes CASSQDGLAGDTGELFF.

The gene calls are TRBV21-1 and TRBJ2-2; the listed D gene, TRBD2, was not tested against the DNA. TRBV21-1 is marked as a pseudogene. This CDR3 is 19 amino acids long. Here the CDR3 reads CASSSPRASGREGTGELFF. The CDR3, as DNA: TGTGCCAGCAGCTCCCCCCGGGCGTCTGGGCGGGAGGGCACCGGGGAGCTGTTTTTT.

This chain joins TRBV6-4 and TRBJ2-1; possible D gene TRBD2, 5 bases. CDR3 size: 13 residues. Per the germline V gene, CDR1 is MRHNA and CDR2 is SNTAGT. V was clipped by 2 bases and J by 9 bases, with 11 bases between them. CDR3 in DNA: TGTGCCAGCAGTGACGGAAGCGGAGGTGAGCAGTTCTTC. It encodes CASSDGSGGEQFF.

The chain links TRBV7-2 to TRBJ1-1; D remains ambiguous. With 5 bases removed from V and 4 bases from J, the gap between germline ends came to 14 bases. CDR1 is SGHTA and CDR2 is FQGNSA in the germline V gene. This CDR3 contains 14 residues. The CDR3 loop reads CASSPSPWGTEAFF. The CDR3 region has the DNA TGTGCCAGCAGCCCGAGTCCCTGGGGCACTGAAGCTTTCTTT.

For this clone: This same CDR3 is encoded by further DNA sequences in the sample. The chain is built from TRBV27 and TRBJ2-1, with D possibly being TRBD1 or TRBD2 (6 bases each). V lost 2 bases to trimming and J lost 2 bases, with 7 bases between them. Per germline, CDR1 MNHEY and CDR2 SMNVEV (reference sequence). The CDR3 consists of 14 residues. The CDR3 nucleotides read TGTGCCAGCAGTTTAGGGGGGCCCTACAATGAGCAGTTCTTC. This translates into CASSLGGPYNEQFF.

The chain uses TRBV28 and TRBJ1-2; weak D call: TRBD1 (6 bases). Trimming stripped 3 bases from V and 4 bases from J, with 15 bases between. The CDR3 totals 15 residues. Germline lookup yields CDR1 MDHEN and CDR2 SYDVKM. CDR3 sequence (DNA): TGTGCCAGCAGTTTCCCTCCCACAGGGACCTATGGCTACACCTTC. Translated: CASSFPPTGTYGYTF.

In regard to this clone: Different DNA sequences within this sample yield the same CDR3. V is TRBV28 and J is TRBJ1-1; D unresolved. Looked up from germline, CDR1 is MDHEN and CDR2 is SYDVKM. The CDR3 is 13 amino acids. Trimming took 2 bases from V and 1 from J, leaving 5 bases between them. This chain's CDR3 is CASSLGRNTEAFF. The CDR3 DNA follows: TGTGCCAGCAGTTTAGGACGGAACACTGAAGCTTTCTTT.

V gene TRBV7-9 combines with J gene TRBJ2-3; D remains ambiguous. This CDR3 has 17 residues. The V gene lost 2 bases and the J gene lost 3 bases, with 18 bases spanning the gap. From germline, CDR1 is SEHNR and CDR2 FQNEAQ (reference sequence). CDR3 bases: TGTGCCAGCAGCTTACCCGCCCGCCCGGCAGAAACAGATACGCAGTATTTT. Encoded protein: CASSLPARPAETDTQYF.